Given below is one T cell receptor (beta chain) in context. Its antigen is still unknown. The data derive from a study of T cells in Graves' hyperthyroidism and ophthalmopathy. Study summary: The blood sample was taken at first diagnosis, before treatment began. Whole-study results and caveats: The model's output predicted ophthalmopathy at a median of approximately 6.5 months prior to onset. Most thyroid-expanded clonotypes above 0.001 were also found in blood.

TCR beta CDR3 region amplification was performed from RNA transcripts. The TCR CDR3 was amplified in a first-round RT-PCR using the HTBI primer set. MiXCR, run by TCRdb on the multiplex PCR reads, gives a single entry per CDR3 protein. This sample yields about 640,000 distinct CDR3 sequences, of which around 21% are seen a single time; 34% belongs to the top ten. CDR1 is LNHNV and CDR2 is YYDKDF in the germline V gene (reference sequence). This CDR3 contains 16 residues. V was trimmed by 0 bases and J by 7 bases, leaving 16 bases between them. The authors obtained PBMCs from about 9 ml of fresh peripheral blood.

The sequence was collected from a man aged 30 to 39 with Graves' ophthalmopathy. Sequencing was done on a sample of blood. The rearrangement links TRBV15 to TRBJ2-1, with D perhaps TRBD1 (5 bases). The CDR3 sequence is CATSRDHSPGQNEQFF. In nucleotides, the CDR3 is TGTGCCACCAGCAGAGATCATAGCCCAGGGCAGAATGAGCAGTTCTTC.